Sequencing of this TCR beta chain was carried out in a study of PD-L1 blockade in urothelial cancer (dated by TCRdb to the late 2010s). Regarding the complete study: Therapy was started around 2014 for all patients, and atezolizumab 1,200 mg was administered intravenously every 3 weeks. About nine tenths of the roughly 29 patients were identified as males with urothelial cancer of bladder origin, and a prior smoking history was reported by 18 of 29 patients. Patients had an ECOG performance status of 0 or 1 and had received between 0 and 3 prior chemotherapy regimens. Blood samples were analyzed at 3 weeks after treatment start (second dose) and at 6 weeks after treatment start. A median of roughly 140,000 T cells and 80,000 to 100,000 unique TCRs was obtained from blood samples, and a median clonality of approximately 0.077 was observed. Somatic, immune and clinical correlates of response to PD-L1 blockade with atezolizumab in urothelial cancer were the focus of an exploratory multi-omic analysis. Pretreatment tumor samples and matched peripheral blood, collected serially before and after atezolizumab treatment, underwent TCR sequencing. Progression-free survival longer than 6 months counted as durable clinical benefit, and TCR features were additionally tested against both progression-free and overall survival. In the same patients, pretreatment tumors underwent whole exome sequencing and RNA sequencing in addition to TCR sequencing. Durable clinical benefit was achieved by nine patients but not by the remaining 20. Pretreatment blood TCR-seq was available for 27 to 30 patients, at least one posttreatment blood collection was obtained for around 25 patients, and tumor TCR-seq was available for around 25 patients. The research as a whole found: Greater expansion of tumor-associated TCR clones in peripheral blood 3 weeks after the start of treatment was observed in patients with durable benefit (n of about 24, p = 0.022). Because of the small sample size (n ≈ 28) and the many exploratory analyses performed, the results are intended to be regarded as hypothesis-generating. A pretreatment peripheral blood TCR clonality below the median was linked to improved progression-free and overall survival.

The meaning of the sample's time point label: pretreatment peripheral blood. A cohort of about 30 patients with locally advanced or metastatic urothelial carcinoma, treated at Memorial Sloan Kettering on a trial protocol, was included. Peripheral blood mononuclear cells were collected pretreatment and during treatment, with between 1 and 8 total time points per patient. The Qiagen DNeasy Blood extraction kit was used to purify genomic DNA from total PBMCs and tumor samples. PBMCs were collected pretreatment and during treatment, and were isolated and stored as previously described. Comments on this clone: Its binding antigen is unknown. No qualities accompany the bases; no much larger clone lies one base away.

The junction shows trimming of 5 bases on V and 8 bases on J, plus 15 bases between the germline ends. The CDR3 has 14 amino acids, counting the end cysteine and phenylalanine. Just the 42-base CDR3 DNA is kept, in frame starting at base 1. The germline V gene provides CDR1 MDHEN and CDR2 SYDVKM. Synthetic TCR analog templates were spiked into each PCR so that absolute template abundance could be estimated from read counts. Using the immunoSEQ assay, TCRbeta CDR3 regions were amplified from genomic DNA with bias-controlled V and J gene primers. Sequencing of rearranged TCRbeta segments was performed at approximately 20X coverage. The study's processing was this. Clustering was used to correct sequencing errors, and CDR3s were annotated against IMGT so that V, D and J genes could be assigned. Out-of-frame and stop-codon sequences were excluded, and only productive TCRbeta rearrangements were used in downstream analyses. Clonality was calculated as one minus the Shannon entropy normalized by the log of the number of unique productive sequences. Clones differing between time points or between blood and tumor were identified using Fisher's exact test with Benjamini-Hochberg correction, with an adjusted p below 0.01 applied as the threshold. Entries here come from immuneACCESS through TCRdb and include only in-frame sequences with V and J called. Some clones fail to appear in such tables; in the studies checked, an unresolved V gene covers under half of the shortfall, and the cause of the remainder is unknown. The DNA gave D and trimming, while V, J and clone size come from that table. This sample holds 35,000 to 40,000 clones; roughly 82% were observed only once. The ten largest clones represent 6.8% of the sample.

Specimen: PBMCs, collected around atezolizumab (anti-PD-L1) treatment. The clonotype was recovered from a man aged 55 to 69 with urothelial cancer. The sequence is built from TRBV28 and TRBJ2-2; D gene: possibly TRBD2, on 6 matching bases. The nucleotide sequence reads as follows: TGTGCCAGCAGTCGACGGGGGATTACGGGGGAGCTGTTTTTT. Its product reads: CASSRRGITGELFF.